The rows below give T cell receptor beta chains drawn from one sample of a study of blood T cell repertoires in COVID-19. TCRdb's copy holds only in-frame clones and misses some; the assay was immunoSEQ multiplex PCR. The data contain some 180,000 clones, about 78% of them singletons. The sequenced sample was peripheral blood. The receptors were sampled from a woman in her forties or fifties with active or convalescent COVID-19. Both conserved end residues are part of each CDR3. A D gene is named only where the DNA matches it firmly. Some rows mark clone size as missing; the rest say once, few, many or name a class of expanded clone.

CDR3nt: TGTGCCAGCAGCATAGGACTAGCGGGAGTAGATACGCAGTATTTT
CDR3aa: CASSIGLAGVDTQYF
abundance: -
d_gene: TRBD2
v_gene: TRBV7-3
j_gene: TRBJ2-3

CDR3nt: TGTGCCAGCAGTTATGGGGACAGCAATGAAAAACTGTTTTTT
CDR3aa: CASSYGDSNEKLFF
abundance: -
d_gene: TRBD1
v_gene: TRBV6-6
j_gene: TRBJ1-4

CDR3nt: TGCGCCAGCAGAAGGACGGGGGATACCGGGGAGCTGTTTTTT
CDR3aa: CASRRTGDTGELFF
abundance: -
d_gene: -
v_gene: TRBV5-1
j_gene: TRBJ2-2

CDR3nt: TGTGCCAGCAGCGTAGCTGTCACAGGGCTGCTCTCTGGAAACACCATATATTTT
CDR3aa: CASSVAVTGLLSGNTIYF
abundance: -
d_gene: -
v_gene: TRBV9
j_gene: TRBJ1-3

CDR3nt: TGTGCCAGCAGTTCAAAGACAGGGATTCCCTACGAGCAGTACTTC
CDR3aa: CASSSKTGIPYEQYF
abundance: -
d_gene: TRBD1
v_gene: TRBV27
j_gene: TRBJ2-7

CDR3nt: TGTGCCAGCAGGGCAGGGCCGCGCACAGATACGCAGTATTTT
CDR3aa: CASRAGPRTDTQYF
abundance: once
d_gene: -
v_gene: TRBV21-1
j_gene: TRBJ2-3

CDR3nt: TGTGCCAGCAGCACAGGACGGTTCAATCAGCCCCAGCATTTT
CDR3aa: CASSTGRFNQPQHF
abundance: -
d_gene: -
v_gene: TRBV7-2
j_gene: TRBJ1-5

CDR3nt: TGTGCCAGCAGCCAAGTAGACAGGGGGGGCGGCTACACCTTC
CDR3aa: CASSQVDRGGGYTF
abundance: -
d_gene: TRBD1
v_gene: TRBV3-1/TRBV3-2
j_gene: TRBJ1-2

CDR3nt: TGTGCCAGCAGCTTTCTACCGGGACAGGGGGTTTCCACTGAAGCTTTCTTT
CDR3aa: CASSFLPGQGVSTEAFF
abundance: once
d_gene: TRBD1
v_gene: TRBV7-2
j_gene: TRBJ1-1

CDR3nt: TGTGCCAGCAGCTTAGCGGCGGGTGCGGTCGGGGAGCTGTTTTTT
CDR3aa: CASSLAAGAVGELFF
abundance: -
d_gene: -
v_gene: TRBV7-2
j_gene: TRBJ2-2

CDR3nt: TGTGCCAGCAGTCCAACAGGGGGCTGGGGGAATGAGCAGTTCTTC
CDR3aa: CASSPTGGWGNEQFF
abundance: -
d_gene: TRBD1
v_gene: TRBV6-5
j_gene: TRBJ2-1

CDR3nt: TGTGCCAGCAGCCTACAGAAATCTGGAAACACCATATATTTT
CDR3aa: CASSLQKSGNTIYF
abundance: -
d_gene: -
v_gene: TRBV7-2
j_gene: TRBJ1-3

CDR3nt: TGCGCCAGCAGCCAAGAGGGGACAGGGGCGTGGAATTCACCCCTCCACTTT
CDR3aa: CASSQEGTGAWNSPLHF
abundance: -
d_gene: TRBD1
v_gene: TRBV4-1
j_gene: TRBJ1-6

CDR3nt: TGCAGCGTTGGTCAGGGCGGACTAGCGGGAGGTAGGGATACGCAGTATTTT
CDR3aa: CSVGQGGLAGGRDTQYF
abundance: -
d_gene: TRBD2
v_gene: TRBV29-1
j_gene: TRBJ2-3

CDR3nt: TGTGCCACCAGTGCCGCAAGGGGTTCGGCCGGGGAGCTGTTTTTT
CDR3aa: CATSAARGSAGELFF
abundance: -
d_gene: -
v_gene: TRBV24-1
j_gene: TRBJ2-2

CDR3nt: TGTGCCAGTAGTGAGTTGACAGCCACCAACACTGAAGCTTTCTTT
CDR3aa: CASSELTATNTEAFF
abundance: -
d_gene: -
v_gene: TRBV19
j_gene: TRBJ1-1

CDR3nt: TGTGCCAGCAGTTTATTAGGTGGGACAGGGTGGGACGAGCAGTACTTC
CDR3aa: CASSLLGGTGWDEQYF
abundance: -
d_gene: TRBD1
v_gene: TRBV27
j_gene: TRBJ2-7

CDR3nt: TGTGCCAGCAGTGTGGACAGAACCTACGAGCAGTACTTC
CDR3aa: CASSVDRTYEQYF
abundance: -
d_gene: -
v_gene: TRBV12-3/TRBV12-4
j_gene: TRBJ2-7

CDR3nt: TGTGCCAGCAGCTCCCCAGGACAAGGCACTGAAGCTTTCTTT
CDR3aa: CASSSPGQGTEAFF
abundance: -
d_gene: -
v_gene: TRBV7-9
j_gene: TRBJ1-1

CDR3nt: TGTGCCAGCAGCCAACTGGGGCCCGAAGCTTTCTTT
CDR3aa: CASSQLGPEAFF
abundance: -
d_gene: -
v_gene: TRBV14
j_gene: TRBJ1-1

CDR3nt: TGTGCCAGCAGTCCTATGTTAGGGCAGGGGAGCTCCTACGAGCAGTACTTC
CDR3aa: CASSPMLGQGSSYEQYF
abundance: few
d_gene: -
v_gene: TRBV27
j_gene: TRBJ2-7

CDR3nt: TGTGCCAGCAGGGAGACTAGCGGGAATGACAATGAGCAGTTCTTC
CDR3aa: CASRETSGNDNEQFF
abundance: -
d_gene: TRBD2
v_gene: TRBV2
j_gene: TRBJ2-1

CDR3nt: TGTGCCAGCAGCTTAGAGGGTCTGGAGGGCTACGAGCAGTACTTC
CDR3aa: CASSLEGLEGYEQYF
abundance: -
d_gene: -
v_gene: TRBV7-8
j_gene: TRBJ2-7

CDR3nt: TGTGCCAGCAGCCCGAGTCCGGGGGAAACGCAGTATTTT
CDR3aa: CASSPSPGETQYF
abundance: -
d_gene: -
v_gene: TRBV4-2
j_gene: TRBJ2-3

CDR3nt: TGTGCCAGCAGCGCCGATCCGGGACTAGCGGCGACAGATACGCAGTATTTT
CDR3aa: CASSADPGLAATDTQYF
abundance: once
d_gene: TRBD2
v_gene: TRBV9
j_gene: TRBJ2-3

CDR3nt: TGTGCCAGCAGACCGAAAGACTACCCATCGTATGAGCAGTTCTTC
CDR3aa: CASRPKDYPSYEQFF
abundance: -
d_gene: -
v_gene: TRBV2
j_gene: TRBJ2-1

CDR3nt: TGTGCCAGCAGCCAAGATCCACAAAGCACAGATACGCAGTATTTT
CDR3aa: CASSQDPQSTDTQYF
abundance: -
d_gene: -
v_gene: TRBV3-1/TRBV3-2
j_gene: TRBJ2-3

CDR3nt: TGTGCCAGCGAAAACGACAGGCCTAACACTGAAGCTTTCTTT
CDR3aa: CASENDRPNTEAFF
abundance: -
d_gene: -
v_gene: TRBV18
j_gene: TRBJ1-1

CDR3nt: TGTGCCAGCACCCCCCGGACAGGGTTTGGAGCTTTCTTT
CDR3aa: CASTPRTGFGAFF
abundance: -
d_gene: TRBD1
v_gene: TRBV6-2/TRBV6-3
j_gene: TRBJ1-1

CDR3nt: TGTGCCAGCAGTTTTTCTTCCCGGTTCGAGCAGTACTTC
CDR3aa: CASSFSSRFEQYF
abundance: -
d_gene: -
v_gene: TRBV28
j_gene: TRBJ2-7

CDR3nt: TGCGCCAGCAGCCAAGTACTTGGGCCCACAGATACGCAGTATTTT
CDR3aa: CASSQVLGPTDTQYF
abundance: -
d_gene: -
v_gene: TRBV4-3
j_gene: TRBJ2-3

CDR3nt: TGCGCCAGCAGCCAGACTAGCGGGGCATCTGGGGCCAACGTCCTGACTTTC
CDR3aa: CASSQTSGASGANVLTF
abundance: -
d_gene: TRBD2
v_gene: TRBV4-1
j_gene: TRBJ2-6

CDR3nt: TGTGCCAGTAGTATCACAGGGGGCATGAGCAATCAGCCCCAGCATTTT
CDR3aa: CASSITGGMSNQPQHF
abundance: many
d_gene: TRBD1
v_gene: TRBV19
j_gene: TRBJ1-5

CDR3nt: TGTGCCAGCAGCCCTAACGTACTGGATAATTCACCCCTCCACTTT
CDR3aa: CASSPNVLDNSPLHF
abundance: once
d_gene: -
v_gene: TRBV7-2
j_gene: TRBJ1-6

CDR3nt: TGTGCCAGTAGAATCGGGACTAGATCCATCAATGAGCAGTTCTTC
CDR3aa: CASRIGTRSINEQFF
abundance: -
d_gene: TRBD2
v_gene: TRBV19
j_gene: TRBJ2-1

CDR3nt: TGCGCCAGCAGCCAATGGTCAGGGACTCAAAATTCACCCCTCCACTTT
CDR3aa: CASSQWSGTQNSPLHF
abundance: -
d_gene: -
v_gene: TRBV4-3
j_gene: TRBJ1-6

CDR3nt: TGTGCCAGCAGACCTCCAAATCATGGCTACACCTTC
CDR3aa: CASRPPNHGYTF
abundance: -
d_gene: -
v_gene: TRBV6-2/TRBV6-3
j_gene: TRBJ1-2

CDR3nt: TGTGCCAGCTCACCACCGGCCAACAGGGGTTTGGAGACCCAGTACTTC
CDR3aa: CASSPPANRGLETQYF
abundance: -
d_gene: TRBD1
v_gene: TRBV18
j_gene: TRBJ2-5

CDR3nt: TGTGCCAGTAGTCCGGGACAGGTAGCCAACGAGCAGTACTTC
CDR3aa: CASSPGQVANEQYF
abundance: -
d_gene: TRBD1
v_gene: TRBV19
j_gene: TRBJ2-7

CDR3nt: TGTGCCAGCAGGTATGGCGGTCCGGCGTACTTC
CDR3aa: CASRYGGPAYF
abundance: once
d_gene: -
v_gene: TRBV25-1
j_gene: TRBJ2-4